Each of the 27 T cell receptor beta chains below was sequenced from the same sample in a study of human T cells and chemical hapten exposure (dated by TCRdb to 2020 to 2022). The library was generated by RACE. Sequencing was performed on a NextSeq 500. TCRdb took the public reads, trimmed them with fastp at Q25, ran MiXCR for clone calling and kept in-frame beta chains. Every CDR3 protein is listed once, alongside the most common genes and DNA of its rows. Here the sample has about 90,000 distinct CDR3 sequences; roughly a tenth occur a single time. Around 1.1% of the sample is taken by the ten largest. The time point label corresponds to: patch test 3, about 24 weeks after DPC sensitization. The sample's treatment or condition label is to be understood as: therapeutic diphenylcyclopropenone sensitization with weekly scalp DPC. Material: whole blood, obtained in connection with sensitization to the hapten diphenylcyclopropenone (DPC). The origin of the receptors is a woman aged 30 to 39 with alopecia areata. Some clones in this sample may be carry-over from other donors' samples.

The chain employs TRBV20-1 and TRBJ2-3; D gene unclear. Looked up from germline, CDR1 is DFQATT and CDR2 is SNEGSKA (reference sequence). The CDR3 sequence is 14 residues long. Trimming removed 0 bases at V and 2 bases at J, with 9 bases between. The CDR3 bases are TGCAGTGCTAGAGATCGTATCCTCACAGATACGCAGTATTTT. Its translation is CSARDRILTDTQYF.

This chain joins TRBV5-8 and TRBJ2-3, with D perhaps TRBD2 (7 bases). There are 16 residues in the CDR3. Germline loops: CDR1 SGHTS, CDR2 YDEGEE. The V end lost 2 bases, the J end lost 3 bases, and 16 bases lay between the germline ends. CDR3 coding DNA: TGTGCCAGCAGCTTTTATGCGGGGGCCGAGACAGATACGCAGTATTTT. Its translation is CASSFYAGAETDTQYF.

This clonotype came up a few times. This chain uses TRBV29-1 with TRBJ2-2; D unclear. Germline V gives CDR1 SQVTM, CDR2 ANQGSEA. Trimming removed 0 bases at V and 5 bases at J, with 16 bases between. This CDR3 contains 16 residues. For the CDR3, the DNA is TGCAGCGTTGAAGAATATGCAGGCCTCCGAACCGGGGAGCTGTTTTTT. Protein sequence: CSVEEYAGLRTGELFF.

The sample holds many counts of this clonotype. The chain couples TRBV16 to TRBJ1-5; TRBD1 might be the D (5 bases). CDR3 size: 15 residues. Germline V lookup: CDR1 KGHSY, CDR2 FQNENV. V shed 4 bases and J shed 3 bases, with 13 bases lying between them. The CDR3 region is CASSLMAGINQPQHF. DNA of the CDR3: TGTGCCAGCAGCCTTATGGCAGGGATCAATCAGCCCCAGCATTTT.

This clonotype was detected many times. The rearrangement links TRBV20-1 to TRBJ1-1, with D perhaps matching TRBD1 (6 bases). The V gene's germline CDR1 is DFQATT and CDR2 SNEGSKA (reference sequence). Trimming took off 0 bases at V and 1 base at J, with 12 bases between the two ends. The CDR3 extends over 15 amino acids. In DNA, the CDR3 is TGCAGTGCTAGAGATGCGGCAGGGGCGAACACTGAAGCTTTCTTT. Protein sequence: CSARDAAGANTEAFF.

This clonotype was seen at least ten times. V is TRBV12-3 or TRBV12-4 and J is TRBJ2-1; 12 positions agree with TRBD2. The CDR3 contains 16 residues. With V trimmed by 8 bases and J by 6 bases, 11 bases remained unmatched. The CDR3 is CASSLHRTSGINEQFF. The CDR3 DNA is TGTGCCAGCTCACTTCACCGGACTAGCGGGATCAATGAGCAGTTCTTC.

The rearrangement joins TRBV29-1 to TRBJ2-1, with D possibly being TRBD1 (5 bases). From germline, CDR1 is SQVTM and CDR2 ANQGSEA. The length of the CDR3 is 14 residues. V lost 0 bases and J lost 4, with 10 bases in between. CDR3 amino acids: CSVEDPRQYNEQFF. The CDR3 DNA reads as TGCAGCGTTGAAGATCCGAGACAGTACAATGAGCAGTTCTTC.

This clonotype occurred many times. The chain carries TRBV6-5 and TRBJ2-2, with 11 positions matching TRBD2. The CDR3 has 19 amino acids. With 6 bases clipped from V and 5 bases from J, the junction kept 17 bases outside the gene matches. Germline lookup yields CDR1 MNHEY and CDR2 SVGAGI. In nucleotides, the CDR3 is TGTGCCAGCAGCAAAGGATTCGATAGCGGGAGGGTGTATACCGGGGAGCTGTTTTTT. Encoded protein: CASSKGFDSGRVYTGELFF.

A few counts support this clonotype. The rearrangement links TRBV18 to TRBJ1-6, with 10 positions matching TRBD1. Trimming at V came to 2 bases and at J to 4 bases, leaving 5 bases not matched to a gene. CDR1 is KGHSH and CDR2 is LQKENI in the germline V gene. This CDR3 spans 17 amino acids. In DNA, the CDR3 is TGTGCCAGCTCACCATCTGGACAGGGGGAATATAATTCACCCCTCCACTTT. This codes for CASSPSGQGEYNSPLHF.

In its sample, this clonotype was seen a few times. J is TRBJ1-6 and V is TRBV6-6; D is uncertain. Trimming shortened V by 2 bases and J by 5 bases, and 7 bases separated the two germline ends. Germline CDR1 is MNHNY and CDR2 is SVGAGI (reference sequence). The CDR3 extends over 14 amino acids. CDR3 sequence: CASSYVGNNSPLHF. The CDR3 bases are TGTGCCAGCAGTTACGTTGGGAATAATTCACCCCTCCACTTT.

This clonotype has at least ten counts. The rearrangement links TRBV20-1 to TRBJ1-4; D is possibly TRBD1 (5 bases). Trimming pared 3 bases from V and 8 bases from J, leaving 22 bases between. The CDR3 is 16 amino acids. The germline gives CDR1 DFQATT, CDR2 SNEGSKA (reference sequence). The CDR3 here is CSASRTKDTEGEKLFF. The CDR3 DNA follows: TGCAGTGCTAGCCGGACAAAGGACACCGAGGGAGAAAAACTGTTTTTT.

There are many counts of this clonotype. The CDR3 region has the DNA TGCAGCGTTGAAGGACAAGAGTATTACAATGAGCAGTTCTTC. The encoded protein is CSVEGQEYYNEQFF. V and J are TRBV29-1 and TRBJ2-1, with D unclear. From germline, CDR1 is SQVTM and CDR2 ANQGSEA. Trimming removed 1 base at V and 4 bases at J, with 11 bases between. The CDR3 length is 14 residues.

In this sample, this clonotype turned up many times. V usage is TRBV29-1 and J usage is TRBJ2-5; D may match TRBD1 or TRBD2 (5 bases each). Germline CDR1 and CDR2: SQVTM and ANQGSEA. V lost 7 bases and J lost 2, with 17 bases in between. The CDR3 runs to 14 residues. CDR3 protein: CSADDSEGQETQYF. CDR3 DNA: TGCAGCGCCGACGACTCCGAGGGGCAAGAGACCCAGTACTTC.

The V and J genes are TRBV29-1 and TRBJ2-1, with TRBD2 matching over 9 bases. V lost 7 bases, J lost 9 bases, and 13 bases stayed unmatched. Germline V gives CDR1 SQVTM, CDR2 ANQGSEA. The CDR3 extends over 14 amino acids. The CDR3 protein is CSGRGTSGRSEQFF. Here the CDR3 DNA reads TGCAGCGGGCGTGGGACAAGCGGGAGGAGTGAGCAGTTCTTC.

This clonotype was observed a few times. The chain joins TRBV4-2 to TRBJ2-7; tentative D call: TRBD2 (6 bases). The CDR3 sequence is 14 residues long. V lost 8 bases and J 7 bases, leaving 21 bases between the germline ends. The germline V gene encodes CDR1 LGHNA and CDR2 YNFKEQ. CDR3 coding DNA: TGTGCCAGCTCGGAGGGACTGGACCTGGGGGAGCAGTACTTC. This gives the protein CASSEGLDLGEQYF.

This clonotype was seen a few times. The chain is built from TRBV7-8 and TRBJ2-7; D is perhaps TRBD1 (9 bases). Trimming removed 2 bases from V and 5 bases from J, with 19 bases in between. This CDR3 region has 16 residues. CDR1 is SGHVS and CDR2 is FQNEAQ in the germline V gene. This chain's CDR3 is CASSLYGTGTRDEQYF. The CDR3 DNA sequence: TGTGCCAGCAGCTTATACGGGACAGGGACTAGAGACGAGCAGTACTTC.

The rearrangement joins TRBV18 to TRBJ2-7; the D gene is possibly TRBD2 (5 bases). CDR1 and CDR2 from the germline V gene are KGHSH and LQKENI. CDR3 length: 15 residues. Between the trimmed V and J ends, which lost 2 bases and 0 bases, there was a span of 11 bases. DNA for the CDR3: TGTGCCAGCTCACCAGGTAGCGCGAGCTCCTACGAGCAGTACTTC. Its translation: CASSPGSASSYEQYF.

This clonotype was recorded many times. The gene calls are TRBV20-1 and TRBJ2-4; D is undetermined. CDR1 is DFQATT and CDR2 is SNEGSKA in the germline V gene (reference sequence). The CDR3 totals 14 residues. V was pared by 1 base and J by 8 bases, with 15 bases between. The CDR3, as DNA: TGCAGTGCTAGAGGAGAAGAAGGGATGCACATTCAGTACTTC. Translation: CSARGEEGMHIQYF.

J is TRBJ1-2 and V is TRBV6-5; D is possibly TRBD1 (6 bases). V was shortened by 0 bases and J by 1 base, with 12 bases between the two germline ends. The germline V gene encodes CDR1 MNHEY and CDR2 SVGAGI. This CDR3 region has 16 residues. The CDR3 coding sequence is TGTGCCAGCAGTTACTCAGGGGGAGGGATTAACTATGGCTACACCTTC. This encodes CASSYSGGGINYGYTF.

The CDR3 reads CASSSPFTDTQYF. DNA of the CDR3: TGTGCCAGCAGTTCGCCCTTCACAGATACGCAGTATTTT. The rearrangement uses TRBV27 and TRBJ2-3; D call uncertain. Germline V gene data show CDR1 as MNHEY and CDR2 as SMNVEV (reference sequence). The CDR3 sequence is 13 residues long. V was cut by 4 bases and J by 2 bases, with 7 bases left in between.

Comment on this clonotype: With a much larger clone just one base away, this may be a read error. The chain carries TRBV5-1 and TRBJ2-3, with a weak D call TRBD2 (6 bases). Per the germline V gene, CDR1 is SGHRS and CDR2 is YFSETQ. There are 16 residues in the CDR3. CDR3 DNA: TGCGCCAACAGCGGCGGGAACCAGCTTACCCCCGATACGCAGTATTTT. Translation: CANSGGNQLTPDTQYF.

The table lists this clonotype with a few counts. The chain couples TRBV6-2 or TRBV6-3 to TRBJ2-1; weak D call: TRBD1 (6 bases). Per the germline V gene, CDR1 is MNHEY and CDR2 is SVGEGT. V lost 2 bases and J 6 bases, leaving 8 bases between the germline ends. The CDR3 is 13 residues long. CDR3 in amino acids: CASSYPGVNEQFF. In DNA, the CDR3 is TGTGCCAGCAGTTACCCAGGGGTCAATGAGCAGTTCTTC.

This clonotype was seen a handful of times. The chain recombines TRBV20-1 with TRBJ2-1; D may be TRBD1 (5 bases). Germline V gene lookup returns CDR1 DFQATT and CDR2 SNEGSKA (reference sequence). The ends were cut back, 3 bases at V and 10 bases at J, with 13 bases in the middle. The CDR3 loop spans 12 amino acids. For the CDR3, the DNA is TGCAGTGCTAGCCCCAGGGTGAGGGAGCAGTTCTTC. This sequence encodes CSASPRVREQFF.

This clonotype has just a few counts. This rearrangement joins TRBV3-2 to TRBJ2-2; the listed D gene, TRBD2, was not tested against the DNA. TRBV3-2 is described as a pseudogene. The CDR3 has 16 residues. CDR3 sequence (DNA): TGTGCCAGCATCCTATTGGGGGACTGCAACACCGGGGAGCTGTTTTTT. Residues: CASILLGDCNTGELFF.

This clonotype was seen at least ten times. CDR3: CASSYSSSNNQPQHF. The CDR3 nucleotides read TGTGCCAGCAGTTACTCGTCGTCAAACAATCAGCCCCAGCATTTT. J is TRBJ1-5 and V is TRBV6-5; D is unclear. The CDR3 has 15 amino acids. V lost 0 bases, J lost 3 bases, and 9 bases lay in between. From germline, CDR1 is MNHEY and CDR2 SVGAGI.

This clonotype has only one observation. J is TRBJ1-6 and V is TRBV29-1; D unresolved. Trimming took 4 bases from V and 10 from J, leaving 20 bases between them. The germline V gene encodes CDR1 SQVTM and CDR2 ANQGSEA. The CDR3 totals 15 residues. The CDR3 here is CSVVMGPQKASPLHF. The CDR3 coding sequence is TGCAGCGTTGTTATGGGTCCTCAAAAAGCCTCACCCCTCCACTTT.

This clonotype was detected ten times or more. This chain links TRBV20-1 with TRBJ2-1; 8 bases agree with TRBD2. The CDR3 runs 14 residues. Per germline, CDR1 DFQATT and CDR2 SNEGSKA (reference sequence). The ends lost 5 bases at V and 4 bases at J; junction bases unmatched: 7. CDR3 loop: CSAWGTRDYNEQFF. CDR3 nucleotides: TGCAGTGCTTGGGGGACTAGAGATTACAATGAGCAGTTCTTC.